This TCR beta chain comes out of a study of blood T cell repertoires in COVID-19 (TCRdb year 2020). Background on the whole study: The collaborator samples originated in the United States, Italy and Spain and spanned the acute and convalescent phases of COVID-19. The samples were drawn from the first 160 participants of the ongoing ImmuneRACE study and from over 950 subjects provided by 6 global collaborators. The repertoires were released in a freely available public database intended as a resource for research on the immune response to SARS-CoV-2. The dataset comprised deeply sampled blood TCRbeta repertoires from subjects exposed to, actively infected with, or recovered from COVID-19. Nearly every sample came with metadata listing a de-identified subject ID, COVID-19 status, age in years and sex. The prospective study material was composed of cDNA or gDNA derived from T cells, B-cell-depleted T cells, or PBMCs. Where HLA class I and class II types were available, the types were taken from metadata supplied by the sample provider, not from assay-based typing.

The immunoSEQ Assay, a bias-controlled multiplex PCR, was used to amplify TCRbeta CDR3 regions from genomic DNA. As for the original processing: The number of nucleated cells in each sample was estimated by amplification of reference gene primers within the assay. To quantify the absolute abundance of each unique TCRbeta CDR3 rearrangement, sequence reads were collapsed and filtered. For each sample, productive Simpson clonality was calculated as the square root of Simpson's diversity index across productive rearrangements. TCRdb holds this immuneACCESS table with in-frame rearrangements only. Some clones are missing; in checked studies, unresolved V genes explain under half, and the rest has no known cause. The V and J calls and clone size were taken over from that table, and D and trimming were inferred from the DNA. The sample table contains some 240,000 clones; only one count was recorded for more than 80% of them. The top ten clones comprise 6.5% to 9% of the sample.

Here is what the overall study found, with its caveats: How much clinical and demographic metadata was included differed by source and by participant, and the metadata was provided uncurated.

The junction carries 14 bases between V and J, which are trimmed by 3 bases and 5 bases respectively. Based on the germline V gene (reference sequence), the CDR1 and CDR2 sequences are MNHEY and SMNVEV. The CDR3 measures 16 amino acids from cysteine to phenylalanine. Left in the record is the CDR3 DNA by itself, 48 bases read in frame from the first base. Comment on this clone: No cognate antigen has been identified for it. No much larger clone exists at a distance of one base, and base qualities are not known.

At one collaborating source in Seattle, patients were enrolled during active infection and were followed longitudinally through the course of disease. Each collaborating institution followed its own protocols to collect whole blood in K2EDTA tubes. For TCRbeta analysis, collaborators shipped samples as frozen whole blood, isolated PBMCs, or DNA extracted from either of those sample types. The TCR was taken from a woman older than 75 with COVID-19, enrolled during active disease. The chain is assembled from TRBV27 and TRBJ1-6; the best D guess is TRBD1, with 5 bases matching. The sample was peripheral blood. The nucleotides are TGTGCCAGCAGTTTTGGCGGGGGGAGGAATAATTCACCCCTCCACTTT. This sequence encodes CASSFGGGRNNSPLHF.